Given below is one T cell receptor (beta chain) in context. Its antigen remains undetermined. Within one base of it there is no much larger clone, and no base qualities were kept. This entry belongs to a study of blood T cell repertoires in COVID-19 (dated by TCRdb to the early 2020s). Turning to the overall study: Samples from collaborators originated in the United States, Italy and Spain and spanned both the acute and convalescent phases of COVID-19. Deeply sampled blood TCRbeta repertoires from subjects exposed to, actively infected with, or recovered from COVID-19 were included in the dataset. Sample metadata almost always included a de-identified subject ID, COVID-19 status, age in years and sex. Samples came from the ongoing ImmuneRACE study (first 160 participants) plus 1,254 subjects from 6 global collaborators. The material from the prospective study consisted of cDNA or gDNA derived from T cells, B-cell-depleted T cells, or PBMCs. The repertoires were released in a freely available public database intended as a resource for research on the immune response to SARS-CoV-2. HLA class I and class II types, where available, came from metadata supplied by the sample provider rather than from assay-based typing. Points the paper makes about the study in general: Clinical and demographic metadata were provided uncurated, with the amount varying by source and participant.

The collaborating institutions used their own protocols to collect whole blood in K2EDTA tubes. For TCRbeta analysis, collaborators shipped samples in one of three forms: frozen whole blood, isolated PBMCs, or DNA extracted from either of those sample types. TCRbeta CDR3 regions were amplified from genomic DNA using the immunoSEQ Assay, a bias-controlled multiplex PCR. In the original analysis: Nucleated cell counts per sample were estimated from amplification of reference gene primers within the assay. To quantify the absolute abundance of each unique TCRbeta CDR3 rearrangement, sequence reads were collapsed and filtered. For each sample, productive Simpson clonality was calculated as the square root of Simpson's diversity index over productive rearrangements. In its TCRdb copy, this immuneACCESS table keeps in-frame sequences only and misses some clones. Where compared with another copy, unresolved V genes explain less than half of these, and the others have no known cause. V and J calls and clone size follow that table, whereas D and trimming were derived from the DNA. Here the sample has around 67,000 clones; more than 70% occur a single time. The leading ten clones occupy around 5% of the sample.

The CDR3 measures 15 amino acids from cysteine to phenylalanine. CDR3 DNA is the only sequence kept; it has 45 bases, read in frame from the first base. The germline V gene (reference sequence) sets CDR1 to GTSNPN and CDR2 to SVGIG. V is pruned by 8 bases and J by 6 bases, leaving 13 bases of the junction without a gene match. This receptor chain uses TRBV30 and TRBJ2-1, with TRBD2 matching 10 junction bases. Specimen: peripheral blood. This receptor was obtained from a man between 50 and 59 years old with active COVID-19. Read as DNA, the sequence is TGTGCCGCCAGCTGGGGACTAGCGTCTACCAATGAGCAGTTCTTC. Its coded protein is CAASWGLASTNEQFF.